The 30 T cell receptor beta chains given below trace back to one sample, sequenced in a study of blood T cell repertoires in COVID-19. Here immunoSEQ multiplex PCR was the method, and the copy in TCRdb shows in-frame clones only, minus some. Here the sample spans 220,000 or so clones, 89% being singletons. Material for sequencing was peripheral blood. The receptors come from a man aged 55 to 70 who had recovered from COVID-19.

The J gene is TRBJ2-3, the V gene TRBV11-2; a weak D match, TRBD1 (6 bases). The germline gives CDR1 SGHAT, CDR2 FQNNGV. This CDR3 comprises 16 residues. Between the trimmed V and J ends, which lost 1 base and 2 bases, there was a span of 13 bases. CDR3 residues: CASSLGADRVTDTQYF. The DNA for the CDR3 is TGTGCCAGCAGCTTAGGAGCGGACAGAGTCACAGATACGCAGTATTTT. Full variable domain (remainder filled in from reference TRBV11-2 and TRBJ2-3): EAGVAQSPRYKIIEKRQSVAFWCNPISGHATLYWYQQILGQGPKLLIQFQNNGVVDDSQLPKDRFSAERLKGVDSTLKIQPAKLEDSAVYLCASSLGADRVTDTQYFGPGTRLTVL.

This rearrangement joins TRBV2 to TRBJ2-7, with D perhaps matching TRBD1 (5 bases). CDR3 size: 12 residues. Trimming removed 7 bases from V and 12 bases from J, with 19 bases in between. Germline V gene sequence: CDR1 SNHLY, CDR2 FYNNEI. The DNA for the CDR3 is TGTGCCAGCACCGAGACCAGGGTGGTGTGGTACTTC. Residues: CASTETRVVWYF.

For the CDR3, the DNA is TGCGCCAGCAGGGCGGGGACAGGGAATGAAGAGACCCAGTACTTC. It is translated as CASRAGTGNEETQYF. The rearrangement links TRBV5-1 to TRBJ2-5, with 9 positions matching TRBD1. Trimming cost V 5 bases and J 3 bases; bases outside gene matches: 8. The CDR3 contains 15 residues. The germline gives CDR1 SGHRS, CDR2 YFSETQ.

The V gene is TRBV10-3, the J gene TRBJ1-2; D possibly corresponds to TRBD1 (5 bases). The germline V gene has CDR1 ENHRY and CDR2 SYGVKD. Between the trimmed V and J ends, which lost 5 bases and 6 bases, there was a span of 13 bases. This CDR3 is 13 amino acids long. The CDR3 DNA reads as TGTGCCATCAGTCCGATTCAGGGTAATGGCTACACCTTC. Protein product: CAISPIQGNGYTF.

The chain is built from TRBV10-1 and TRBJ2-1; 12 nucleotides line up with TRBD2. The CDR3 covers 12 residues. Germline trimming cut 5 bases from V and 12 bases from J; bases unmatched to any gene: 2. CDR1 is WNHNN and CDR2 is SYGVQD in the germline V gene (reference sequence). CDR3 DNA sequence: TGCGCCAGCAGTCCTAGCGGGAGGGTGCAGTTCTTC. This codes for CASSPSGRVQFF.

In DNA form, the CDR3 reads TGTGCCAGTAGTATCCAGCGGGGGGGCAAGGATACGCAGTATTTT. It is translated as CASSIQRGGKDTQYF. The chain recombines TRBV19 with TRBJ2-3, with TRBD2 identical over 10 bases. The CDR3 sequence is 15 residues long. The J segment lost 6 bases and the V segment lost 3 bases, leaving 6 bases of the junction unmatched. Germline V lookup: CDR1 LNHDA, CDR2 SQIVND (reference sequence).

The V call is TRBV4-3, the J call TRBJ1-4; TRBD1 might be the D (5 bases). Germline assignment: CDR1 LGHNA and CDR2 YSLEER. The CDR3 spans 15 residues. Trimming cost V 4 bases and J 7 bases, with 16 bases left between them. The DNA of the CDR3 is TGCGCCAGCAGCCCAGGGATAGGGATGACTGAAAAACTGTTTTTT. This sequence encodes CASSPGIGMTEKLFF.

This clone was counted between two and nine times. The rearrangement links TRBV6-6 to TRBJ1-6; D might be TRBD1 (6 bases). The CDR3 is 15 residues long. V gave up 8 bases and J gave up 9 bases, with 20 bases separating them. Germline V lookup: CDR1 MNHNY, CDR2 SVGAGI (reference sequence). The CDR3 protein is CASRGGLVQSSPLHF. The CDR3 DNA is TGTGCCAGCCGGGGGGGGCTAGTTCAAAGTTCACCCCTCCACTTT.

In nucleotides, the CDR3 is TGTGCCAGCAGATCTCCGGGACAGAGTAATGAAAAACTGTTTTTT. Translation gives CASRSPGQSNEKLFF. V usage is TRBV19 and J usage is TRBJ1-4; 7 bases agree with TRBD1. CDR3 length: 15 residues. V dropped 9 bases and J dropped 4; count of bases not matched to a gene: 11. Germline CDR1 reads LNHDA; CDR2 reads SQIVND (reference sequence).

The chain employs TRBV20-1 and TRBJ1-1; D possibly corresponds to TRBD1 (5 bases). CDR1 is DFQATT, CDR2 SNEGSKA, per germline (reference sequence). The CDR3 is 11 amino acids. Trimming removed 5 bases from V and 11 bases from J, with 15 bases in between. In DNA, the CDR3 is TGCAGTGCTTCGGACCGGGAGGGGGCTTTCTTT. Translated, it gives CSASDREGAFF.

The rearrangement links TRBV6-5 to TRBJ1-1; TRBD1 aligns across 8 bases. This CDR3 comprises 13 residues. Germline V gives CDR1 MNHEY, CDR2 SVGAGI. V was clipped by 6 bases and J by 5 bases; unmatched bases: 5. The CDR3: CASRNDRGTEAFF. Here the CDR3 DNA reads TGTGCCAGCAGGAATGACAGGGGAACTGAAGCTTTCTTT.

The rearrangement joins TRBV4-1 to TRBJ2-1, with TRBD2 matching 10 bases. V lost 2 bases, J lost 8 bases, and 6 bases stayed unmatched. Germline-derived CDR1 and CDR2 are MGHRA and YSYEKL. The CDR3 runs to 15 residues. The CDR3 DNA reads TGCGCCAGCAGCCAATTTAGCGGGGGGATAGATGAGCAGTTCTTC. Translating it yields CASSQFSGGIDEQFF.

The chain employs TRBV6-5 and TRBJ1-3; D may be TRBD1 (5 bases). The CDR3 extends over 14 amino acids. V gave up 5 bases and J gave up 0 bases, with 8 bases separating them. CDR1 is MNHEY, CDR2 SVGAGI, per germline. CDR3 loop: CASSQGGSGNTIYF. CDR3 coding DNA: TGTGCCAGCAGTCAGGGTGGCTCTGGAAACACCATATATTTT.

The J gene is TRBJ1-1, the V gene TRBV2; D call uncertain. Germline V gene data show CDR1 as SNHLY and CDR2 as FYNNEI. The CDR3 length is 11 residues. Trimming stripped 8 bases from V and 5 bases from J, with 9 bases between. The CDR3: CASGTWTEAFF. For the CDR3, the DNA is TGTGCCAGCGGTACATGGACTGAAGCTTTCTTT.

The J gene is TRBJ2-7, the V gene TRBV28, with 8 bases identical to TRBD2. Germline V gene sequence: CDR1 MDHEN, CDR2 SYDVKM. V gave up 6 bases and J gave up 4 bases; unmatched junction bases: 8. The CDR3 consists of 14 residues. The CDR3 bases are TGTGCCAGCAGGAGTGGCGGGAGGTTTTACGAGCAGTACTTC. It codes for CASRSGGRFYEQYF.

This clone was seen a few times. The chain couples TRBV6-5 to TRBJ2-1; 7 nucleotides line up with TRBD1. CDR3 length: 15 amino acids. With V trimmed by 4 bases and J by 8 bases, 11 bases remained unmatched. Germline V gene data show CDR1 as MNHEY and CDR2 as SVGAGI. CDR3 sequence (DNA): TGTGCCAGCAGTTTCCGGGACAGCTCCGCGGATGAGCAGTTCTTC. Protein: CASSFRDSSADEQFF.

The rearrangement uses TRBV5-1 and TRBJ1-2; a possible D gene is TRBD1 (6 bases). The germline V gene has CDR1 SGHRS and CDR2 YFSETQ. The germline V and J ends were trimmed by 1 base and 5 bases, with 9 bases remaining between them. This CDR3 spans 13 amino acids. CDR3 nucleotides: TGCGCCAGCAGCTTGCGGACAGATTATGGCTACACCTTC. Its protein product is CASSLRTDYGYTF.

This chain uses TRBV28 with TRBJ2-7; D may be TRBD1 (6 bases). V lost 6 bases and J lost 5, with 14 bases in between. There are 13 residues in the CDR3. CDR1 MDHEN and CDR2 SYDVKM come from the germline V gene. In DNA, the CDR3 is TGTGCCAGCAGGTTAACAGGGTCCCACGAGCAGTACTTC. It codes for CASRLTGSHEQYF.

The CDR3 DNA reads TGTGCCAGCAGTAGGGGCAGCACAGATACGCAGTATTTT. Translation gives CASSRGSTDTQYF. This sequence joins TRBV2 and TRBJ2-3; maybe TRBD1 (5 bases). The length of the CDR3 is 13 residues. The germline V gene encodes CDR1 SNHLY and CDR2 FYNNEI. Deletions cut 5 bases from V and 0 bases from J, with 6 bases between.

DNA of the CDR3: TGCAGCGTTGAGGGACAGGTTCCGGAAAAACTGTTTTTT. It codes for CSVEGQVPEKLFF. The gene calls are TRBV29-1 and TRBJ1-4; TRBD1 aligns across 8 bases. Trimming took 3 bases from V and 8 from J; bases not matched to a gene: 5. This CDR3 comprises 13 residues. Germline CDR1 and CDR2: SQVTM and ANQGSEA.

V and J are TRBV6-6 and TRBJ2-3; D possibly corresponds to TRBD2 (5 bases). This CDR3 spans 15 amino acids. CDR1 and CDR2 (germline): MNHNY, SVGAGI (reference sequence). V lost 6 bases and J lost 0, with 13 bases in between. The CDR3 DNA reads TGTGCCAGCAGAACTAGGGAGACTAGCACAGATACGCAGTATTTT. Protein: CASRTRETSTDTQYF.

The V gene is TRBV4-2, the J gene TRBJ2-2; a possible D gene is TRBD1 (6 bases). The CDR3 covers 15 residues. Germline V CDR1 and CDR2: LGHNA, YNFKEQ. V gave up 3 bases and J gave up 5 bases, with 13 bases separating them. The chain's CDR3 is CASSQNLGQTGELFF. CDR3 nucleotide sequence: TGTGCCAGCAGCCAGAACCTTGGACAGACCGGGGAGCTGTTTTTT.

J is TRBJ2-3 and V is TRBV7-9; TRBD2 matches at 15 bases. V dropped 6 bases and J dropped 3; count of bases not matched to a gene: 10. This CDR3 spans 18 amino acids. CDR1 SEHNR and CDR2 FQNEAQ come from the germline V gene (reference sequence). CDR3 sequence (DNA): TGTGCCAGCAGTCTAGGACTAGCGGGGGGGCGACCGACAGATACGCAGTATTTT. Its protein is CASSLGLAGGRPTDTQYF.

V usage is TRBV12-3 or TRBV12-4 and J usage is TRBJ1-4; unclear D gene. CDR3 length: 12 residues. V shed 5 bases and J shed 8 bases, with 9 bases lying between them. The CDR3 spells CASSIRGEKLFF. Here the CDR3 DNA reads TGTGCCAGCAGTATTCGAGGGGAAAAACTGTTTTTT.

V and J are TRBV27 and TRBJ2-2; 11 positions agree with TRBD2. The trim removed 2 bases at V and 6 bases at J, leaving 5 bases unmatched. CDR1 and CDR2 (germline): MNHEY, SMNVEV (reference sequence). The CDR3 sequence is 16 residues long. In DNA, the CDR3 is TGTGCCAGCAGTTTAAAAACTAGCGGGAGCGCCGGGGAGCTGTTTTTT. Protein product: CASSLKTSGSAGELFF.

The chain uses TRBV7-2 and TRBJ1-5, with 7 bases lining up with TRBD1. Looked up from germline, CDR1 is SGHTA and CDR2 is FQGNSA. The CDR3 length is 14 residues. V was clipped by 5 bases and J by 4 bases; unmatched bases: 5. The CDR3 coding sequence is TGTGCCAGCAGCCATGCACAGGGGAATCAGCCCCAGCATTTT. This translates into CASSHAQGNQPQHF.

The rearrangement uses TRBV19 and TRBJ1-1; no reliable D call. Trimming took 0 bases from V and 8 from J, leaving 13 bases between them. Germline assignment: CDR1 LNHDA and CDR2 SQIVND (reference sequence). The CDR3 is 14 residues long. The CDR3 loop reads CASSIDLGRREAFF. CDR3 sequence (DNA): TGTGCCAGTAGTATAGATCTGGGGAGGCGGGAAGCTTTCTTT. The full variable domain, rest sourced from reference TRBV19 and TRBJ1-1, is DGGITQSPKYLFRKEGQNVTLSCEQNLNHDAMYWYRQDPGQGLRLIYYSQIVNDFQKGDIAEGYSVSREKKESFPLTVTSAQKNPTAFYLCASSIDLGRREAFFGQGTRLTVV.

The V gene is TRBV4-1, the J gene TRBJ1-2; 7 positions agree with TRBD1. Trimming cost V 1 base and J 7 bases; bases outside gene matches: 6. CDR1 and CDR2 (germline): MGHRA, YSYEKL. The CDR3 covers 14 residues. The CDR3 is CASSQGTGGLGYTF. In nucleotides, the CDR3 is TGCGCCAGCAGCCAAGGGACAGGCGGGCTTGGCTACACCTTC.

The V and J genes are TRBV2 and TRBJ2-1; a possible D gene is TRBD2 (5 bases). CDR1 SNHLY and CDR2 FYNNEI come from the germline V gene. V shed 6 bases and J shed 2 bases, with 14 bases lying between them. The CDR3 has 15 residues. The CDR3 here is CASRETSATYNEQFF. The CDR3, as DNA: TGTGCCAGCAGGGAAACTAGTGCCACCTACAATGAGCAGTTCTTC.

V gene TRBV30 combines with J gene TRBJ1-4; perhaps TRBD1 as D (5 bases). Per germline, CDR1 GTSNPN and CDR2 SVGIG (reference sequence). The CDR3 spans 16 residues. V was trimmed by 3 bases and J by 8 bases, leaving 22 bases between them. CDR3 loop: CAWSRTPAGPVEKLFF. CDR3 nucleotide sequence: TGTGCCTGGAGCCGAACCCCCGCAGGGCCCGTCGAAAAACTGTTTTTT.